This T cell receptor (beta chain) was identified during a study of OX40 agonist ivuxolimab in advanced cancers. Study-wide background: The patients received agonistic anti-OX40 (CD134) antibody ivuxolimab.

TCRdb keeps only in-frame clones here, not all; method: immunoSEQ multiplex PCR. The profile shows around 56,000 clones, 88% of them singletons. CDR1 LNHDA and CDR2 SQIVND come from the germline V gene (reference sequence). The CDR3 has 15 amino acids. Trimming stripped 1 base from V and 3 bases from J, with 13 bases between. The material sequenced was CD4+ or CD8+ T cells sorted from blood, taken in a trial of the OX40 agonist ivuxolimab. The chain is built from TRBV19 and TRBJ2-7; D is unclear. The sequence came from an adult with an advanced solid tumor such as melanoma, head and neck, liver or kidney cancer. CDR3: CASSIATTTHYEQYF. The CDR3, as DNA: TGTGCCAGTAGTATAGCAACCACCACGCACTACGAGCAGTACTTC.